This T cell receptor (beta chain) was obtained from a study of shared clonotypes between healthy human individuals. Whole-study findings and limits: The donor pool, a small one, limited the genetic and exposure-history diversity represented. Relative to their counterparts shared across all four donors, non-shared clonotypes exhibited diminished generation probabilities.

Per the germline V gene, CDR1 is MNHEY and CDR2 is SVGAGI. The CDR3 length is 14 residues. J gave up 4 bases and V 7 bases, and 6 bases lay outside the gene matches. Details on this clone: Its antigen is still unknown.

Sequencing used immunoSEQ multiplex PCR; TCRdb keeps in-frame clones, though not all of them. Seen here are 2 million to 2.5 million clones, roughly 93% observed once, and the top ten hold 0.35% to 0.45%. The specimen was naive CD4+ T cells from PBMCs. As for subset: CD45RA+ positively selected. The TCR was taken from a man between 18 and 35 years old in good health. Some clones in this sample may be carry-over from other donors' samples. This chain uses TRBV6-5 with TRBJ2-5; TRBD2 aligns across 10 bases. CDR3 nucleotide sequence: TGTGCCAGCACCGAGAGACTAGCGGGAGAGACCCAGTACTTC. Residues: CASTERLAGETQYF.